Listed here are 14 T cell receptor beta chains from one sample, sequenced in a study of T cell repertoires in cytomegalovirus infection. Each CDR3 protein is one row after TCRdb ran MiXCR on the reads. The sample has approximately 400,000 distinct CDR3 sequences; roughly 30% are singletons. The sequencing input was PBMCs. The receptor source for this set is a human donor in good health (CMV status not recorded). Some clones in this sample may be carry-over from other donors' samples.

With regard to this clonotype: The germline gene is not matched at one end of the junction; a read error may be the cause. The CDR3 nucleotides are TGTGCCAGCCGCTTAATCAACAGTAAGGGTACTGAAGCTTTCTTT. As protein: CASRLINSKGTEAFF. This sequence joins TRBV7-2 and TRBJ1-1, with unresolved D. The CDR3 extends over 15 amino acids. Germline CDR1 is SGHTA and CDR2 is FQGNSA.

This clonotype was found many times. The chain employs TRBV7-2 and TRBJ2-7; TRBD1 aligns across 9 bases. The CDR3 is 19 residues long. Per germline, CDR1 SGHTA and CDR2 FQGNSA. The junction had 19 bases not matched to a gene; V was cut back by 5 bases and J by 2 bases. CDR3 sequence reads: CASSLTAGTGTFLTYEQYF. DNA for the CDR3: TGTGCCAGCAGCCTTACGGCCGGGACAGGGACTTTCCTAACCTACGAGCAGTACTTC.

Concerning this clonotype: One end of the junction varies from germline; a read error may be responsible. The gene calls are TRBV7-8 and TRBJ2-3; the D is unclear. The CDR3 runs to 12 residues. Germline V lookup: CDR1 SGHVS, CDR2 FQNEAQ. The CDR3 nucleotides read TGTGCCAGCAGCTTGTACACAGATACGCATTATTTT. Protein: CASSLYTDTHYF.

As to this clonotype: Since the CDR3 does not end with the conserved phenylalanine or tryptophan, this likely comes from a read error. No DNA is shown, since the ends of the CDR3 on it are uncertain; the CDR3 is the one TCRdb lists. V and J are TRBV7-2 and TRBJ2-5; the D segment call TRBD1 is taken from the table without a DNA check. In germline, CDR1 is SGHTA, CDR2 FQGNSA. 16 amino acids form the CDR3, both terminal residues included. The CDR3 sequence is CASSSPGQGLGETQSL.

This clonotype was seen a few times. V usage is TRBV5-1 and J usage is TRBJ1-5; D unresolved. The CDR3 length is 14 residues. The V end was cut by 4 bases, the J end by 3 bases, with 11 bases between. Germline values: CDR1 SGHRS, CDR2 YFSETQ. CDR3 sequence reads: CASSLDGPNQPQHF. The DNA of the CDR3 is TGCGCCAGCAGCCTGGACGGTCCCAATCAGCCCCAGCATTTT.

The CDR3 loop is CASMGGAATYEQYF. The CDR3 DNA reads TGTGCCAGCATGGGGGGGGCTGCAACCTACGAGCAGTACTTC. The rearrangement uses TRBV7-9 and TRBJ2-7; D perhaps matches TRBD2 (7 bases). CDR3 length: 14 residues. Germline V gene lookup returns CDR1 SEHNR and CDR2 FQNEAQ (reference sequence). V was trimmed by 7 bases and J by 2 bases, leaving 15 bases between them.

The V gene is TRBV5-4, the J gene TRBJ2-1; D possibly matches TRBD1 or TRBD2 (5 bases each). V dropped 1 base and J dropped 9 bases, with 14 bases sitting between them. Germline V lookup: CDR1 SGHNT, CDR2 YYREEE (reference sequence). CDR3 length equals 14 residues. This chain's CDR3 is CASSLTGPTGEQFF. The CDR3 DNA is TGTGCCAGCAGCTTGACGGGACCTACCGGTGAGCAGTTCTTC. The variable domain in full, completed from reference TRBV5-4 and TRBJ2-1, reads ETGVTQSPTHLIKTRGQQVTLRCSSQSGHNTVSWYQQALGQGPQFIFQYYREEENGRGNFPPRFSGLQFPNYSSELNVNALELDDSALYLCASSLTGPTGEQFFGPGTRLTVL.

In its sample, this clonotype was seen many times. V is TRBV7-2 and J is TRBJ2-3; D gene ambiguous. The germline gives CDR1 SGHTA, CDR2 FQGNSA. V lost 1 base to trimming and J lost 0 bases, with 8 bases between them. The CDR3 covers 15 residues. CDR3 residues: CASSLDFGSTDTQYF. The CDR3 DNA follows: TGTGCCAGCAGCTTAGATTTCGGTAGCACAGATACGCAGTATTTT.

This clonotype was counted ten times or more. This sequence joins TRBV6-1 and TRBJ2-3; weak D call: TRBD2 (5 bases). Trimming stripped 4 bases from V and 2 bases from J, with 13 bases between. The germline CDR1 and CDR2 sequences are MNHNS and SASEGT. This CDR3 has 15 residues. CDR3: CASSAARGPTDTQYF. CDR3 coding DNA: TGTGCCAGCAGTGCTGCTCGGGGTCCCACAGATACGCAGTATTTT.

The chain uses TRBV19 and TRBJ2-1, with D tentatively TRBD2 (5 bases). In germline, CDR1 is LNHDA, CDR2 SQIVND (reference sequence). The length of the CDR3 is 16 residues. Trimming shortened V by 4 bases and J by 0 bases, and 13 bases separated the two germline ends. The CDR3 DNA reads as TGTGCCAGTAGTAGGGCGGGTCCGAGCTCCTACAATGAGCAGTTCTTC. It yields the protein CASSRAGPSSYNEQFF. Full variable domain (missing parts from reference TRBV19 and TRBJ2-1): DGGITQSPKYLFRKEGQNVTLSCEQNLNHDAMYWYRQDPGQGLRLIYYSQIVNDFQKGDIAEGYSVSREKKESFPLTVTSAQKNPTAFYLCASSRAGPSSYNEQFFGPGTRLTVL.

This clonotype has at least ten counts. The chain couples TRBV7-3 to TRBJ2-1, with D unclear. The germline V gene has CDR1 SGHTA and CDR2 FQGTGA. The CDR3 spans 13 residues. Trimming cost V 0 bases and J 5 bases, with 5 bases left between them. The CDR3 bases are TGTGCCAGCAGCTTAACGATCGACAATGAGCAGTTCTTC. This sequence encodes CASSLTIDNEQFF.

This clonotype was seen ten or more times. The chain uses TRBV7-8 and TRBJ1-1, with D perhaps matching TRBD1 (6 bases). V shed 0 bases and J shed 0 bases, with 8 bases lying between them. Germline-derived CDR1 and CDR2 are SGHVS and FQNEAQ. The CDR3 covers 15 residues. The CDR3 is CASSLARTVNTEAFF. CDR3 coding DNA: TGTGCCAGCAGCTTAGCGCGGACAGTGAACACTGAAGCTTTCTTT.

The chain recombines TRBV7-9 with TRBJ2-7, with TRBD1 matching 7 bases. The CDR3 sequence is 14 residues long. V lost 7 bases and J lost 4; bases outside the gene matches: 10. In germline, CDR1 is SEHNR, CDR2 FQNEAQ (reference sequence). The CDR3 loop is CASTPGTEKYEQYF. The CDR3 DNA sequence: TGTGCCAGCACCCCCGGGACAGAGAAATACGAGCAGTACTTC.

This clonotype came up many times. This chain joins TRBV7-2 and TRBJ2-1; D is possibly TRBD2 (5 bases). Trimming left V 2 bases short and J 4 bases short, with 12 bases between. There are 15 residues in the CDR3. CDR1 and CDR2 from the germline V gene are SGHTA and FQGNSA. Here the CDR3 reads CASSLPRALYNEQFF. The DNA for the CDR3 is TGTGCCAGCAGCTTACCGCGGGCTTTATACAATGAGCAGTTCTTC.